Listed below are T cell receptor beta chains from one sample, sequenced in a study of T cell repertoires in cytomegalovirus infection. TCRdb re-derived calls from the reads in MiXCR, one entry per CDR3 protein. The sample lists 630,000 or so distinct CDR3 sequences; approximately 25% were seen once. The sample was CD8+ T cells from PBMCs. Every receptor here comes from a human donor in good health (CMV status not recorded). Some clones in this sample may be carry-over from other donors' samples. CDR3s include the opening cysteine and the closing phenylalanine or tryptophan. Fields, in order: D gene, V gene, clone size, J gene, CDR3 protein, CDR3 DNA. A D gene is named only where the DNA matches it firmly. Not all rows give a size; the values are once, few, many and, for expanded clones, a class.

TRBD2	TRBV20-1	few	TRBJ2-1	CSAWTSGGPWNEQFF	TGCAGTGCCTGGACTAGCGGGGGGCCGTGGAATGAGCAGTTCTTC
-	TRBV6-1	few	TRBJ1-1	CASSHRGAGTSNTEAFF	TGTGCCAGCAGTCACCGGGGGGCAGGTACGTCGAACACTGAAGCTTTCTTT
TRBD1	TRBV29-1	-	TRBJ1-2	CSAETGTDYGYTF	TGCAGCGCAGAAACCGGGACAGACTATGGCTACACCTTC
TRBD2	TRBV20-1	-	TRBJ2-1	CSAKNLAGVSYNEQFF	TGCAGTGCAAAGAATCTAGCGGGGGTATCCTACAATGAGCAGTTCTTC
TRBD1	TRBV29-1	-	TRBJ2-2	CSVEDFRDRGPVTGELFF	TGCAGCGTTGAAGACTTCCGGGACAGGGGGCCGGTCACCGGGGAGCTGTTTTTT
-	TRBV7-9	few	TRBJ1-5	CASSPWGEQPQHF	TGTGCCAGCTCCCCATGGGGCGAGCAGCCCCAGCATTTT
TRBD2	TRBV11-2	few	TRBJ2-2	CASSSTSGASTGELFF	TGTGCCAGCAGCTCGACTAGCGGCGCCTCCACCGGGGAGCTGTTTTTT
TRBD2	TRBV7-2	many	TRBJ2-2	CASSRTSGAGTGELFF	TGTGCCAGCAGCCGGACTAGCGGGGCGGGTACCGGGGAGCTGTTTTTT
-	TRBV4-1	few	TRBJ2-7	CASSQGLALTDEQYF	TGCGCCAGCAGCCAAGGGCTAGCGCTAACCGACGAGCAGTACTTC
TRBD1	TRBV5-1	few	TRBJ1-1	CASSLVSGQGIGVNTEAFF	TGCGCCAGCAGCTTGGTTTCGGGACAGGGAATAGGCGTAAACACTGAAGCTTTCTTT
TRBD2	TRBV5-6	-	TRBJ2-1	CASSLEVLAGGPGWGEQFF	TGTGCCAGCAGCTTGGAGGTACTAGCGGGGGGGCCAGGATGGGGTGAGCAGTTCTTC
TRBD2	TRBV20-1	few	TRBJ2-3	CSAPLAGGRTDTQYF	TGCAGTGCTCCCCTAGCGGGGGGGCGGACAGATACGCAGTATTTT
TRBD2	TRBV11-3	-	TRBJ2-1	CASSLDSGGVYNEQFF	TGTGCCAGCAGCTTAGATTCGGGGGGGGTCTACAATGAGCAGTTCTTC
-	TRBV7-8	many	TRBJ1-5	CASSFGTIRDNNQPQHF	TGTGCCAGCAGCTTCGGTACTATCCGGGACAACAATCAGCCCCAGCATTTT
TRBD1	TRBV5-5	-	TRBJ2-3	CASSLEGTGSPDTQYF	TGTGCCAGCAGCTTGGAGGGGACAGGGAGTCCAGATACGCAGTATTTT
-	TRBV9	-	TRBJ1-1	CASSGRDTTEAFF	TGTGCCAGCAGCGGCCGGGACACCACTGAAGCTTTCTTT
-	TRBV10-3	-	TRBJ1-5	CAISEEGRGNQPQHF	TGTGCCATCAGTGAGGAGGGAAGGGGCAATCAGCCCCAGCATTTT
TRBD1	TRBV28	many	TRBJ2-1	CASSFPDTGDNEQFF	TGTGCCAGCAGTTTCCCGGATACAGGGGACAATGAGCAGTTCTTC
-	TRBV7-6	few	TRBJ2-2	CASSSTGSTGELFF	TGTGCCAGCAGCTCAACAGGGAGCACCGGGGAGCTGTTTTTT
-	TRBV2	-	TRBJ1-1	CASSEAWGRGAPEAFF	TGTGCCAGCAGTGAAGCGTGGGGTCGGGGGGCCCCTGAAGCTTTCTTT
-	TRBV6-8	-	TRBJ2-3	CASSYNRKDRDTQYF	TGTGCCAGCAGTTACAACAGGAAAGATCGTGATACGCAGTATTTT
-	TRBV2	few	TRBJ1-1	CAGAQSNTEAFF	TGTGCCGGAGCTCAGTCGAACACTGAAGCTTTCTTT
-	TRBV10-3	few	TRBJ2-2	CAIRARGDTTNTGELFF	TGTGCCATCAGGGCAAGAGGGGACACCACGAACACCGGGGAGCTGTTTTTT
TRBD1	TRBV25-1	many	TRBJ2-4	CASSLDRDRPNIQYF	TGTGCCAGCAGTCTCGACAGGGATCGGCCAAACATTCAGTACTTC
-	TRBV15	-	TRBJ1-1	CATSHPPGWRNTEAFF	TGTGCCACCAGCCATCCCCCGGGGTGGAGAAACACTGAAGCTTTCTTT
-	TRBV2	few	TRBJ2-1	CASSESGGLAGYDEQFF	TGTGCCAGCAGTGAAAGCGGAGGGCTAGCTGGTTACGATGAGCAGTTCTTC
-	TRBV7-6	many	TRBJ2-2	CASSLVYDTGELFF	TGTGCCAGCAGCTTAGTTTACGACACCGGGGAGCTGTTTTTT
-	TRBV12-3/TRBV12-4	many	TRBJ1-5	CASSPWSRAWKVPQHF	TGTGCCAGCAGTCCCTGGTCGAGGGCCTGGAAAGTACCCCAGCATTTT
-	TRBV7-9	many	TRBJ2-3	CAGGKGGTDTQYF	TGTGCCGGGGGTAAGGGCGGCACAGATACGCAGTATTTT
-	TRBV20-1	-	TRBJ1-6	CSVLSQVPNSPLHF	TGCAGTGTCTTAAGCCAGGTCCCGAATTCACCCCTCCACTTT
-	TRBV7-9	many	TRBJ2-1	CASSHGQSSYNEQFF	TGTGCCAGCAGCCATGGACAGAGCTCCTACAATGAGCAGTTCTTC
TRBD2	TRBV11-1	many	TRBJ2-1	CASSFLPLAGGSNEQFF	TGTGCCAGCAGCTTCCTTCCTCTAGCGGGGGGGAGCAATGAGCAGTTCTTC
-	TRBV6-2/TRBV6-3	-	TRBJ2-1	CATEAVGQFF	TGTGCCACGGAAGCAGTTGGGCAGTTCTTC
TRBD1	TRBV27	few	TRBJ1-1	CASTRGGFAFF	TGTGCCAGCACCAGGGGGGGTTTCGCTTTCTTT
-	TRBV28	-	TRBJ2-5	CASSQQGNQETQYF	TGTGCCAGCAGTCAACAGGGTAACCAAGAGACCCAGTACTTC
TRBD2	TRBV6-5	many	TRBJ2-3	CASSYSLAGSTDTQYF	TGTGCCAGCAGTTACTCTCTAGCGGGGAGCACAGATACGCAGTATTTT
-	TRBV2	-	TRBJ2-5	CASPKSPETQYF	TGTGCCAGCCCGAAGAGCCCAGAGACCCAGTACTTC
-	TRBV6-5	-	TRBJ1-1	CASSYRGLRTEAFF	TGTGCCAGCAGTTACAGGGGACTTCGAACTGAAGCTTTCTTT
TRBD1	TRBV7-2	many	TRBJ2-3	CASSSSSWDREPTDTQYF	TGTGCCAGCAGCTCATCATCGTGGGACAGGGAACCGACAGATACGCAGTATTTT
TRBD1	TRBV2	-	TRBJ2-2	CASSHRGPGTGELFF	TGTGCCAGCAGTCACAGGGGGCCTGGCACCGGGGAGCTGTTTTTT
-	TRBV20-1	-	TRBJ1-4	CSARGTRATNEKLFF	TGCAGTGCTAGGGGCACGAGGGCAACTAATGAAAAACTGTTTTTT
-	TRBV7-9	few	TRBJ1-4	CASSQVGEKLFF	TGTGCCAGCAGCCAGGTCGGAGAAAAACTGTTTTTT
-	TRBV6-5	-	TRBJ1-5	CASMPQQGRNQPQHF	TGTGCCAGCATGCCCCAACAGGGCCGCAATCAGCCCCAGCATTTT
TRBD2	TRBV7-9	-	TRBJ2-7	CASSSGTSGESFYEQYF	TGTGCCAGCAGCTCCGGGACTAGCGGGGAGAGTTTCTACGAGCAGTACTTC
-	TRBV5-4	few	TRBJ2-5	CASSLDRDGRRAQYF	TGTGCCAGCAGCTTGGATCGGGACGGACGTAGGGCCCAGTACTTC
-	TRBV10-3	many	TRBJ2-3	CAIRTRQAKYHGTDTQYF	TGTGCCATCAGGACCCGACAGGCTAAGTATCACGGCACAGATACGCAGTATTTT
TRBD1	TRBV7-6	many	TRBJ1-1	CASSLGRQGGTEAFF	TGTGCCAGCAGCTTAGGCCGACAGGGTGGCACTGAAGCTTTCTTT
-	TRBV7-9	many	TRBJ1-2	CASSLESFALYGYTF	TGTGCCAGCAGCTTAGAGTCCTTTGCTCTATACGGCTACACCTTC
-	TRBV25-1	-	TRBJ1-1	CASSEDVQNTEAFF	TGTGCCAGCAGTGAAGACGTCCAGAACACTGAAGCTTTCTTT
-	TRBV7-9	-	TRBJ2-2	CASIRANTGELFF	TGTGCCAGCATCCGGGCCAACACCGGGGAGCTGTTTTTT
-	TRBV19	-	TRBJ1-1	CASSILKRGTEAFF	TGTGCCAGTAGTATATTGAAAAGGGGCACTGAAGCTTTCTTT
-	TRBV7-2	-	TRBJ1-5	CASSFGQHSNQPQHF	TGTGCCAGCAGCTTTGGACAACATAGCAATCAGCCCCAGCATTTT
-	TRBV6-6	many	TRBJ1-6	CASSKLFDSRDSPLHF	TGTGCCAGCAGTAAGCTGTTTGACAGCCGCGATTCACCCCTCCACTTT
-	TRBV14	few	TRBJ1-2	CASSQVNTANYGYTF	TGTGCCAGCAGCCAAGTAAACACAGCTAACTATGGCTACACCTTC
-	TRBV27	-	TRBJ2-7	CASSLSIGVYEQYF	TGTGCCAGCAGTTTATCCATAGGTGTGTACGAGCAGTACTTC